This is a list of T cell receptor beta chains from one sample in a study of shared clonotypes between healthy human individuals. The data were produced by immunoSEQ multiplex PCR, yet TCRdb's version contains in-frame clones alone and is incomplete. The sample shows 600,000 or so clones, 95% to 98% of them seen only once. The sample comprised naive CD8+ T cells sorted from blood. These receptors were taken from a young man in good health. Both conserved end residues are part of each CDR3. The order of the fields is J gene, D gene, clone size, CDR3 length, V gene, CDR3 protein, CDR3 DNA. A D gene is named only where the DNA matches it firmly. Some rows have no size entry. The others give once, few or many, or a class for an expanded clone.

TRBJ2-2 | . | . | 16 | TRBV4-1 | CASSQGSGADPGELFF | TGCGCCAGCAGCCAAGGTTCGGGTGCAGATCCTGGGGAGCTGTTTTTT
TRBJ2-7 | TRBD2 | . | 14 | TRBV7-8 | CASSLELAVYEQYF | TGTGCCAGCAGCTTAGAACTAGCGGTTTACGAGCAGTACTTC
TRBJ2-6 | TRBD1 | . | 15 | TRBV5-4 | CATRQGNSGANVLTF | TGTGCCACAAGACAGGGCAACTCTGGGGCCAACGTCCTGACTTTC
TRBJ2-7 | . | . | 14 | TRBV5-5 | CASSFLDLAYEQYF | TGTGCCAGCAGCTTTCTGGACCTGGCCTACGAGCAGTACTTC
TRBJ2-7 | . | . | 12 | TRBV30 | CAWSVKPSEQYF | TGTGCCTGGAGTGTGAAACCATCCGAGCAGTACTTC
TRBJ2-2 | TRBD2 | . | 15 | TRBV7-8 | CASSTSGRVVGELFF | TGTGCCAGCAGCACCAGCGGGAGGGTAGTCGGGGAGCTGTTTTTT
TRBJ2-7 | TRBD2 | . | 17 | TRBV7-2 | CASSLGAPSGPFYEQYF | TGTGCCAGCAGCTTGGGAGCCCCTAGCGGGCCCTTCTACGAGCAGTACTTC
TRBJ2-2 | . | . | 17 | TRBV7-9 | CASSLSRGVLATGELFF | TGTGCCAGCAGCTTATCGCGCGGGGTACTAGCCACCGGGGAGCTGTTTTTT
TRBJ1-2 | TRBD1 | . | 13 | TRBV5-1 | CASSLQGANGYTF | TGCGCCAGCAGCTTGCAGGGGGCGAATGGCTACACCTTC
TRBJ1-1 | . | . | 13 | TRBV7-9 | CASSFPMNTEAFF | TGTGCCAGCAGCTTCCCGATGAACACTGAAGCTTTCTTT
TRBJ1-5 | . | . | 14 | TRBV10-2 | CASMGWSDNQPQHF | TGCGCCAGCATGGGGTGGTCAGACAATCAGCCCCAGCATTTT
TRBJ1-1 | TRBD1 | once | 17 | TRBV18 | CASSPTGTGTRSTEAFF | TGTGCCAGCTCTCCGACCGGGACAGGGACCCGAAGTACTGAAGCTTTCTTT
TRBJ2-1 | . | . | 11 | TRBV29-1 | CSVGGGNEQFF | TGCAGCGTTGGAGGGGGCAATGAGCAGTTCTTC
TRBJ2-5 | TRBD1 | once | 14 | TRBV7-9 | CASSSTGGRETQYF | TGTGCCAGCAGCTCCACAGGGGGCAGGGAGACCCAGTACTTC
TRBJ2-7 | . | . | 14 | TRBV27 | CASSSGHGTYEQYF | TGTGCCAGCAGTTCCGGACATGGAACCTACGAGCAGTACTTC
TRBJ2-3 | TRBD1 | . | 16 | TRBV11-2 | CASSPTPGQTTDTQYF | TGTGCCAGCAGCCCCACACCGGGACAGACGACAGATACGCAGTATTTT
TRBJ2-7 | . | . | 16 | TRBV7-6 | CASSLSLTSSSTEQYF | TGTGCCAGCAGCTTATCCTTGACTAGTTCCTCTACGGAGCAGTACTTC
TRBJ1-1 | . | . | 16 | TRBV6-1 | CASSDPFEDKNTEAFF | TGTGCCAGCAGTGACCCTTTTGAGGACAAGAACACTGAAGCTTTCTTT
TRBJ2-1 | . | once | 12 | TRBV10-2 | CASSERQSEQFF | TGCGCCAGCAGTGAGCGGCAGAGTGAGCAGTTCTTC
TRBJ2-5 | TRBD1 | . | 15 | TRBV10-2 | CASSEPYDRGVAQYF | TGCGCCAGCAGTGAGCCTTATGACAGGGGTGTGGCCCAGTACTTC
TRBJ2-2 | TRBD2 | . | 20 | TRBV27 | CASSFYRGTSGSPNTGELFF | TGTGCCAGCAGTTTCTACCGAGGGACTAGCGGGAGCCCGAACACCGGGGAGCTGTTTTTT
TRBJ2-1 | . | once | 12 | TRBV27 | CASSLRGDEQFF | TGTGCCAGCAGTTTAAGGGGCGATGAGCAGTTCTTC
TRBJ1-5 | . | . | 15 | TRBV27 | CASSQSRGGNQPQHF | TGTGCCAGCAGTCAGTCCAGGGGTGGCAATCAGCCCCAGCATTTT
TRBJ2-5 | . | . | 14 | TRBV7-9 | CATDSLHRQETQYF | TGTGCCACCGACTCCCTTCACCGCCAAGAGACCCAGTACTTC
TRBJ2-7 | . | . | 15 | TRBV11-2 | CASSHWGDSSYEQYF | TGTGCCAGCAGCCATTGGGGGGACAGCTCCTACGAGCAGTACTTC
TRBJ2-7 | . | . | 14 | TRBV5-1 | CASSLVGSPYEQYF | TGCGCCAGCAGCTTGGTCGGTTCTCCCTACGAGCAGTACTTC
TRBJ2-7 | . | . | 13 | TRBV27 | CASSTTGSYEQYF | TGTGCCAGCAGTACCACAGGGTCCTACGAGCAGTACTTC
TRBJ2-7 | TRBD2 | . | 15 | TRBV5-5 | CASSVETSGSGEQYF | TGTGCCAGCAGCGTGGAAACTAGCGGGAGTGGGGAGCAGTACTTC
TRBJ2-3 | . | . | 12 | TRBV4-1 | CASSPPGVTQYF | TGCGCCAGCAGCCCGCCAGGAGTTACGCAGTATTTT
TRBJ2-2 | . | . | 12 | TRBV5-1 | CASSQYTGELFF | TGCGCCAGCAGCCAATATACCGGGGAGCTGTTTTTT
TRBJ2-7 | . | . | 13 | TRBV7-2 | CASSHGTSYEQYF | TGTGCCAGCAGCCACGGGACATCCTACGAGCAGTACTTC
TRBJ2-5 | . | . | 13 | TRBV27 | CASSFYGGETQYF | TGTGCCAGCAGTTTTTATGGGGGAGAGACCCAGTACTTC
TRBJ2-5 | . | . | 13 | TRBV29-1 | CSVEFNRGETQYF | TGCAGCGTTGAATTCAATAGGGGAGAGACCCAGTACTTC
TRBJ1-1 | . | . | 13 | TRBV10-3 | CAIMVGENTEAFF | TGTGCCATCATGGTCGGAGAGAACACTGAAGCTTTCTTT
TRBJ1-1 | . | . | 15 | TRBV2 | CASSEAGNRNTEAFF | TGTGCCAGCAGTGAAGCTGGGAACCGGAACACTGAAGCTTTCTTT
TRBJ1-1 | . | . | 11 | TRBV2 | CASPRLPKAFF | TGTGCCAGTCCTAGATTGCCGAAAGCTTTCTTT
TRBJ2-1 | . | . | 11 | TRBV30 | CAWRASLEQFF | TGTGCCTGGAGAGCGAGTCTGGAGCAGTTCTTC
TRBJ1-1 | TRBD1 | . | 15 | TRBV5-1 | CASSWGQNLNTEAFF | TGCGCCAGCAGCTGGGGACAGAATCTGAACACTGAAGCTTTCTTT
TRBJ2-7 | . | . | 13 | TRBV18 | CASSPGSVYEQYF | TGTGCCAGCTCACCAGGTTCCGTCTACGAGCAGTACTTC
TRBJ2-1 | . | . | 15 | TRBV29-1 | CSVEDLGTAYNEQFF | TGCAGCGTTGAAGATCTAGGCACGGCCTACAATGAGCAGTTCTTC
TRBJ2-7 | . | . | 12 | TRBV15 | CATSSSPGQQYF | TGTGCCACCAGCTCCTCCCCGGGACAGCAGTACTTC
TRBJ1-2 | . | . | 15 | TRBV6-1 | CASDFDSGFNYGYTF | TGTGCCAGCGATTTTGATTCCGGGTTTAACTATGGCTACACCTTC
TRBJ2-1 | . | . | 12 | TRBV9 | CASSVEGTEQFF | TGTGCCAGCAGCGTAGAGGGGACTGAGCAGTTCTTC
TRBJ2-3 | TRBD2 | . | 17 | TRBV7-2 | CASSLKGGLAGTDTQYF | TGTGCCAGCAGCTTAAAGGGGGGACTAGCGGGCACAGATACGCAGTATTTT
TRBJ2-7 | TRBD2 | . | 13 | TRBV27 | CASSRLAGYEQYF | TGTGCCAGCAGCCGACTAGCGGGATACGAGCAGTACTTC
TRBJ2-5 | TRBD1 | . | 15 | TRBV6-5 | CASRPAGTAQETQYF | TGTGCCAGCAGACCAGCCGGGACAGCTCAAGAGACCCAGTACTTC
TRBJ2-2 | . | . | 16 | TRBV5-1 | CASSSWTAASSGELFF | TGCGCCAGCAGCTCCTGGACAGCGGCCTCGAGCGGGGAGCTGTTTTTT
TRBJ2-7 | TRBD1 | . | 16 | TRBV7-6 | CASSLGVPGQAYEQYF | TGTGCCAGCAGCTTAGGGGTGCCAGGACAGGCCTACGAGCAGTACTTC
TRBJ2-1 | . | . | 16 | TRBV5-1 | CASSLSPGQNYNEQFF | TGCGCCAGCAGCTTGTCCCCCGGGCAAAATTACAATGAGCAGTTCTTC
TRBJ2-1 | TRBD2 | once | 16 | TRBV7-9 | CASSATLAEVYNEQFF | TGTGCCAGCAGCGCAACACTAGCGGAGGTTTACAATGAGCAGTTCTTC
TRBJ1-2 | . | once | 14 | TRBV6-1 | CASSVVPDNYGYTF | TGTGCCAGCAGTGTAGTTCCGGATAACTATGGCTACACCTTC
TRBJ2-1 | TRBD1 | . | 12 | TRBV27 | CASSGQDNEQFF | TGTGCCAGCAGCGGACAGGACAATGAGCAGTTCTTC
TRBJ2-7 | . | . | 13 | TRBV9 | CASSKGSSYEQYF | TGTGCCAGCAGCAAAGGAAGCTCCTACGAGCAGTACTTC
TRBJ1-1 | TRBD1 | . | 14 | TRBV9 | CASSATGGFTEAFF | TGTGCCAGCAGCGCTACAGGGGGGTTCACTGAAGCTTTCTTT
TRBJ2-2 | . | . | 18 | TRBV7-8 | CASSLADWGVGHTGELFF | TGTGCCAGCAGCTTAGCGGACTGGGGAGTAGGACACACCGGGGAGCTGTTTTTT
TRBJ2-7 | TRBD2 | . | 19 | TRBV14 | CASSQDLGASGSHRYEQYF | TGTGCCAGCAGCCAAGATCTGGGGGCTAGCGGGAGTCATAGGTACGAGCAGTACTTC